This is a list of T cell receptor beta chains from one sample in a study of blood T cell repertoires in COVID-19. The protocol was immunoSEQ multiplex PCR, while the TCRdb copy is restricted to in-frame clones and leaves out a portion. The sample yields 250,000 to 350,000 clones, approximately 91% seen once. Sequencing was performed on peripheral blood. Receptors originate from a woman aged 55-69 years with acute or convalescent COVID-19. The CDR3 runs from the conserved cysteine through the conserved F or W. D genes are given only for firm matches. Rows may omit the clone size; those that give it use once, few, many or a size class.

>.|.|TRBV6-6|TRBJ1-3
TGTGCCAGCAGTTACTCGAGGAACTTACTTGGAAACACCATATATTTT
CASSYSRNLLGNTIYF
>TRBD2|.|TRBV5-6|TRBJ2-7
TGTGCCAGCAGCTTGGCCTGGGAGGGAACCTACGAGCAGTACTTC
CASSLAWEGTYEQYF
>.|.|TRBV5-4|TRBJ2-7
TGTGCCAGCAGCCCGGGGGACCACTCCTACGAGCAGTACTTC
CASSPGDHSYEQYF
>.|.|TRBV14|TRBJ2-3
TGTGCCAGCAGCCTTGGGGGCCCATCAGATACGCAGTATTTT
CASSLGGPSDTQYF
>TRBD1|.|TRBV28|TRBJ1-2
TGTGCCAGCAGCCTTGATACAGGGGGCGGCTATGGCTACACCTTC
CASSLDTGGGYGYTF
>TRBD2|.|TRBV7-3|TRBJ2-1
TGTGCCAGCAGCAGGACTAGCGGGCCCTACAATGAGCAGTTCTTC
CASSRTSGPYNEQFF
>.|.|TRBV5-4|TRBJ2-5
TGTGCCACCCGAGGGTCTCAAGAGACCCAGTACTTC
CATRGSQETQYF
>TRBD1|.|TRBV9|TRBJ2-3
TGTGCCAGCAGCACCCGACAGGGGCCCACAGATACGCAGTATTTT
CASSTRQGPTDTQYF
>.|.|TRBV12-3/TRBV12-4|TRBJ2-3
TGTGCCAGCAGCGGGGACAACACAGATACGCAGTATTTT
CASSGDNTDTQYF
>TRBD1|.|TRBV7-2|TRBJ2-1
TGTGCCAGCGCTACAGGGGGCTCGGGCAATGAGCAGTTCTTC
CASATGGSGNEQFF
>TRBD1|once|TRBV19|TRBJ2-6
TGTGCCAGTAGTATCGGACAGGCCTCTGGGGCCAACGTCCTGACTTTC
CASSIGQASGANVLTF
>.|few|TRBV18|TRBJ1-1
TGTGCCAGCTCACCATCGGAGGGGACTGAAGCTTTCTTT
CASSPSEGTEAFF
>TRBD2|.|TRBV3-1/TRBV3-2|TRBJ2-3
TGTGCCAGCAGCGGTCTAAGCGGGGGCCCCACAGATACGCAGTATTTT
CASSGLSGGPTDTQYF
>TRBD1|.|TRBV29-1|TRBJ1-2
TGCAGCGTTGAGACAGGGTATGGCTACACCTTC
CSVETGYGYTF
>TRBD2|.|TRBV7-9|TRBJ2-3
TGTGCCAGCAGCCAGGGGGGGCGGGGGGGCGAAGATACGCAGTATTTT
CASSQGGRGGEDTQYF
>.|.|TRBV7-3|TRBJ2-6
TGTGCCAGCAGCCCGGGCTCTGGGGCCAACGTCCTGACTTTC
CASSPGSGANVLTF
>TRBD2|.|TRBV18|TRBJ2-7
TGTGCCAGCTCACCCGGCGGACTAGTCAGGTCCTACGAGCAGTACTTC
CASSPGGLVRSYEQYF
>.|.|TRBV20-1|TRBJ2-3
TGCAGTGCTAGTCCCCCGGGTCGAAATACGCAGTATTTT
CSASPPGRNTQYF
>.|.|TRBV27|TRBJ1-2
TGTGCCAGCAGTTTATCGGACTCAGGCCCCTATGGCTACACCTTC
CASSLSDSGPYGYTF
>.|.|TRBV4-2|TRBJ1-1
TGTGCCAGCAGCCAAGATGAGTCGATTACTGAAGCTTTCTTT
CASSQDESITEAFF
>.|.|TRBV14|TRBJ2-1
TGTGCCAGCAGTGTCGTAAATGTAGAGCAGTTCTTC
CASSVVNVEQFF
>TRBD1|.|TRBV24-1|TRBJ1-1
TGTGCCACCAGTGGGAAGACAGGGGTCAACACTGAAGCTTTCTTT
CATSGKTGVNTEAFF
>TRBD2|few|TRBV24-1|TRBJ2-1
TGTGCCACCTCGACTAGCGGGGGGGCCGGTGAGCAGTTCTTC
CATSTSGGAGEQFF
>.|once|TRBV2|TRBJ2-7
TGTGCCAGCCGAACGGGGTACGAGCAGTACTTC
CASRTGYEQYF
>.|.|TRBV7-6|TRBJ2-2
TGTGCCAGCAGCTTACTCGGGACACCCTCGAACACCGGGGAGCTGTTTTTT
CASSLLGTPSNTGELFF
>TRBD1|.|TRBV7-6|TRBJ2-7
TGTGCCAGCAGCCCACTAGAACAGGGGGGCTACGAGCAGTACTTC
CASSPLEQGGYEQYF
>TRBD1|few|TRBV7-2|TRBJ1-2
TGTGCCAGCAGCTATCCCGGGACAGGGAGAGGCTACACCTTC
CASSYPGTGRGYTF
>TRBD1|once|TRBV10-3|TRBJ1-2
TGTGCCATCAGCCGAGGGACAGCTTATGGCTACACCTTC
CAISRGTAYGYTF
>.|.|TRBV6-1|TRBJ1-6
TGTGCCAGCAGTGATGGCAGCTATAATTCACCCCTCCACTTT
CASSDGSYNSPLHF
>.|once|TRBV6-5|TRBJ1-1
TGTGCCAGCAGTTCCACAGACAGGAACACTGAAGCTTTCTTT
CASSSTDRNTEAFF
>.|.|TRBV6-5|TRBJ2-5
TGTGCCAGCAGCGCCGGCGGACAAGAGACCCAGTACTTC
CASSAGGQETQYF
>TRBD1|.|TRBV12-5|TRBJ2-2
TGTGCTAGTGGTTTGGGGCTAACCGGGACAGGGACCGGGGAGCTGTTTTTT
CASGLGLTGTGTGELFF
>.|.|TRBV18|TRBJ1-1
TGTGCCAGCTCAGTTAAGAACACTGAAGCTTTCTTT
CASSVKNTEAFF
>.|.|TRBV2|TRBJ1-2
TGTGCCAGCGGGCGGCGGGGGAACTATGGCTACACCTTC
CASGRRGNYGYTF
>.|.|TRBV7-3|TRBJ2-7
TGTGCCAGCAGCTTGTCTCCGGGGTTGGCCTACGAGCAGTACTTC
CASSLSPGLAYEQYF
>.|.|TRBV4-3|TRBJ2-2
TGCGCCAGCAGCCGGGGGTGGCAGGGGCCCGGGGAGCTGTTTTTT
CASSRGWQGPGELFF
>.|.|TRBV5-1|TRBJ2-3
TGCGCCAGCAGCTTGGGGGTGGGCCATAGGGATACGCAGTATTTT
CASSLGVGHRDTQYF
>TRBD1|.|TRBV25-1|TRBJ1-1
TGTGCCAGCAGGACGACAGGGGTTAACACTGAAGCTTTCTTT
CASRTTGVNTEAFF
>TRBD1|once|TRBV6-5|TRBJ1-1
TGTGCCAGCCAGGGGGTGAACACTGAAGCTTTCTTT
CASQGVNTEAFF
>.|.|TRBV5-1|TRBJ2-2
TGCGCCAGCAGCTTCAATAGCCCGAACACCGGGGAGCTGTTTTTT
CASSFNSPNTGELFF
>TRBD1|.|TRBV28|TRBJ1-2
TGTGCCAGCAGTTCCGACAGGGCCCGCTATGGCTACACCTTC
CASSSDRARYGYTF
>TRBD2|.|TRBV6-5|TRBJ2-3
TGTGCCAGCAGTTGGGGTAGCGGGGGGGCAGATACGCAGTATTTT
CASSWGSGGADTQYF
>.|.|TRBV7-9|TRBJ1-2
TGTGCCAGCAGCTTAGCAAAGGCAGGGAAGGGCTACACCTTC
CASSLAKAGKGYTF
>.|.|TRBV6-7|TRBJ2-3
TGTGCCAGCAGTTCCCTTAGCCCTAGCACAGATACGCAGTATTTT
CASSSLSPSTDTQYF
>TRBD1|.|TRBV7-9|TRBJ1-4
TGTGCCAGCAGCTTAAAAGGGACAGGGGAGGCAACTAATGAAAAACTGTTTTTT
CASSLKGTGEATNEKLFF
>TRBD1|.|TRBV28|TRBJ1-1
TGTGCCAGCAGCCCGACAGGGATAAACACTGAAGCTTTCTTT
CASSPTGINTEAFF
>.|few|TRBV9|TRBJ2-2
TGTGCCAGCAGCGTAGGGGGGCGGAACACCGGGGAGCTGTTTTTT
CASSVGGRNTGELFF
>.|.|TRBV24-1|TRBJ2-3
TGTGCCACCAGTGACCCAGGGTCAGATACGCAGTATTTT
CATSDPGSDTQYF